This TCR beta chain comes out of a study of control samples from healthy donors and cancer patients. CDR3 size: 13 residues. Germline V gives CDR1 SGHTA, CDR2 FQGNSA. With 5 bases removed from V and 7 bases from J, the gap between germline ends came to 12 bases. The table came from immunoSEQ multiplex PCR; TCRdb's copy has only in-frame clones and leaves some out. The sample yields over 100,000 clones, approximately 90% seen once. Source material: blood. This chain joins TRBV7-2 and TRBJ2-1; a possible D gene is TRBD2 (6 bases). The clonotype was recovered from a man over 45 in good health. Written as DNA, the CDR3 is TGTGCCAGCAGCAGAAATGGGGGGAATGAGCAGTTCTTC. Amino acids: CASSRNGGNEQFF.